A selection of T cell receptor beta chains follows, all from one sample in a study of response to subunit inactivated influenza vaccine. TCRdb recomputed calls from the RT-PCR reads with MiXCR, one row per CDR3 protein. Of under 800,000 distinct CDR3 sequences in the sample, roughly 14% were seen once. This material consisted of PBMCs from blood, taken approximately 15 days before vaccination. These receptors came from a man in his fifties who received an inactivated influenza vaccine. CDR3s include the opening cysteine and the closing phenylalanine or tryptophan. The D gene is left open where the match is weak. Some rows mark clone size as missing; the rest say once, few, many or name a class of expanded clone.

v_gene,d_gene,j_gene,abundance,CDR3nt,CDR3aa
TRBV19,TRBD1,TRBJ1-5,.,TGTGCCAGTAGTATACCTACAGGGGAGCTGGTCAATCAGCCCCAGCATTTT,CASSIPTGELVNQPQHF
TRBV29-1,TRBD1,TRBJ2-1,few,TGCAGCGTTGTCGGGACAGCAACCTACAATGAGCAGTTCTTC,CSVVGTATYNEQFF
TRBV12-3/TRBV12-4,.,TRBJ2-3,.,TGTGCCAGCAGCCTCCGGGGGCCGACAGATACGCAGTATTTT,CASSLRGPTDTQYF
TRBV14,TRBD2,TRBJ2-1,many,TGTGCCAGCAGCCAGATAGCGGGAGCTATCTACAATGAGCAGTTCTTC,CASSQIAGAIYNEQFF
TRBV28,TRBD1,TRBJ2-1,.,TGTGCCAGCAGTCGACTCGACAGGGGAGGCAATGAGCAGTTCTTC,CASSRLDRGGNEQFF
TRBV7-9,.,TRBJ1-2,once,TGTGCCAGCAGCTTAACTGGGCAGGGTCGCGGCTACACCTTC,CASSLTGQGRGYTF
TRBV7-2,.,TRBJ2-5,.,TGTGCCAGCAGCCTCCCCACGCCAAGCAAGGCCCAGTACTTC,CASSLPTPSKAQYF
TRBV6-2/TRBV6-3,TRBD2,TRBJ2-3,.,TGTGCCAGCAGTTCTCCCTGGGCTAGCGGGGGGGGGAGCGATACGCAGTATTTT,CASSSPWASGGGSDTQYF
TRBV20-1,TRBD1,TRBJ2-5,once,TGCAGTGCCCCGAATGACAGGGTGGAGGAGAGAGAGACCCAGTACTTC,CSAPNDRVEERETQYF
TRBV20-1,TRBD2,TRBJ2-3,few,TGCAGTGCTAGAGATAATAGCGGGAGTTCCGATACGCAGTATTTT,CSARDNSGSSDTQYF
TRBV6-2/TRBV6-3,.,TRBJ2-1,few,TGTGCCAGCAGTCCCGAGAGGGGACTGGCCTCGACCGATGAGCAGTTCTTC,CASSPERGLASTDEQFF
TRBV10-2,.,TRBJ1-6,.,TGCGCCAGCAGTATGACGGGCAGCTCCTATAATTCACCCCTCCACTTT,CASSMTGSSYNSPLHF
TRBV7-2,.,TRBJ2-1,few,TGTGCCAGCACCCCAGGGGCGGGGAGGGGGAATGAGCAGTTCTTC,CASTPGAGRGNEQFF
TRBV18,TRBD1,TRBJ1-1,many,TGTGCCAGCTCACCTAACGACAGGGGGATTGAAGCTTTCTTT,CASSPNDRGIEAFF